This T cell receptor (beta chain) was obtained from a study of tumor-infiltrating lymphocytes in localized non-small cell lung cancer. On the study more broadly: Each patient gave resected tumor and non-adjacent uninvolved lung tissue. General study findings and limits: Different pieces of the same tissue went to different assays, confounding technical variation with intratumor heterogeneity. TCRbeta sequencing showed higher T cell infiltration in tumors than uninvolved lung. IM1 and IM2 tumors showed no difference in T-cell fraction.

Measured with immunoSEQ multiplex PCR; TCRdb has only the in-frame clones, and not every one. The profile shows under 4,000 clones, about four fifths of them singletons. A word on this clone: Its antigen is undetermined.

Trimming shortened V by 3 bases and J by 10 bases, and 6 bases separated the two germline ends. CDR1 and CDR2 from the germline V gene are ENHRY and SYGVKD. The CDR3 totals 10 residues. This receptor was taken from a human donor with non-small cell lung cancer. The chain joins TRBV10-3 to TRBJ1-1, with a possible D match to TRBD1 (5 bases). Input material: uninvolved lung tissue not adjacent to the tumor. The CDR3 loop is CAISDGGAFF. The CDR3 coding sequence is TGTGCCATCAGTGATGGGGGAGCTTTCTTT.